A single sample gave rise to the 26 T cell receptor beta chains below, sequenced in a study of radiotherapy plus CTLA-4 blockade in lung cancer. Sequencing was performed with immunoSEQ multiplex PCR; in TCRdb, only in-frame clones are kept and a portion is missing. The sample has tens of thousands of clones; 80% to 85% are singletons. Sequencing was performed on peripheral blood, taken from a patient treated with radiotherapy plus ipilimumab. Source of these receptors: a human donor with non-small cell lung cancer who had stable disease on radiotherapy plus ipilimumab.

V is TRBV5-1 and J is TRBJ2-3; TRBD1 agrees at 7 bases. Per the germline V gene, CDR1 is SGHRS and CDR2 is YFSETQ. Losses at the gene ends were 0 bases for V and 9 bases for J; bases not matched to a gene: 10. This CDR3 is built from 15 residues. This CDR3 is CASSLEGAPHQTQYF. The CDR3 DNA sequence: TGCGCCAGCAGCTTGGAGGGGGCCCCGCACCAAACGCAGTATTTT.

This clone was counted a few times. The CDR3, as DNA: TGTGCCAGCAGTCGGGCAGTCGAGCCCCAGCATTTT. This translates into CASSRAVEPQHF. V and J are TRBV28 and TRBJ1-5; D remains ambiguous. Germline CDR1 and CDR2: MDHEN and SYDVKM. The CDR3 loop spans 12 amino acids. V lost 5 bases, J lost 8 bases, and 10 bases lay in between.

The J gene is TRBJ1-1, the V gene TRBV5-1; 7 bases are a match to TRBD1. CDR1 is SGHRS, CDR2 YFSETQ, per germline. This CDR3 contains 14 residues. V was clipped by 2 bases and J by 5 bases; unmatched bases: 6. The CDR3 region has the DNA TGCGCCAGCAGCTTCACAGGGGCGGGGACTGAAGCTTTCTTT. This gives the protein CASSFTGAGTEAFF.

The V gene is TRBV2, the J gene TRBJ2-5, with TRBD1 identical over 10 bases. The CDR3 extends over 17 amino acids. The germline V gene encodes CDR1 SNHLY and CDR2 FYNNEI. The V segment lost 6 bases and the J segment 7 bases; nucleotides outside the gene matches: 17. The CDR3 protein is CASRRRDPGTGVGTQYF. CDR3 in DNA: TGTGCCAGCAGGCGGCGGGATCCCGGGACAGGGGTCGGGACCCAGTACTTC.

This clone was recorded once. This chain links TRBV19 with TRBJ2-3; possibly TRBD2 for D (5 bases). The CDR3 covers 17 residues. V was trimmed by 0 bases and J by 0 bases, leaving 13 bases between them. The V gene's germline CDR1 is LNHDA and CDR2 SQIVND (reference sequence). In DNA form, the CDR3 reads TGTGCCAGTAGTATAGATGGCGGGTCGGTCAGCACAGATACGCAGTATTTT. This encodes CASSIDGGSVSTDTQYF.

This clone was recorded a few times. The chain links TRBV10-3 to TRBJ1-3; no definite D call. The CDR3 has 11 amino acids. Trimming removed 6 bases at V and 6 bases at J, with 6 bases between. The germline CDR1 and CDR2 sequences are ENHRY and SYGVKD. The DNA of the CDR3 is TGTGCCATCAGCCAGCCAAACACCATATATTTT. This sequence encodes CAISQPNTIYF.

The gene calls are TRBV7-3 and TRBJ2-1, with 9 bases matching TRBD1. The CDR3 is made up of 16 amino acids. V was clipped by 4 bases and J by 7 bases; unmatched bases: 11. Germline lookup yields CDR1 SGHTA and CDR2 FQGTGA. The CDR3 region has the DNA TGTGCCAGCAGCTCCGCCCCTCCGGGACAGGGAAATGAGCAGTTCTTC. This translates into CASSSAPPGQGNEQFF.

The DNA for the CDR3 is TGTGCCACCAGCAGAGATGTTGATGGCTACACCTTC. Its protein product is CATSRDVDGYTF. V usage is TRBV15 and J usage is TRBJ1-2; D uncertain. The V gene lost 0 bases and the J gene lost 6 bases, with 5 bases spanning the gap. The CDR3 extends over 12 amino acids. Germline CDR1 and CDR2: LNHNV and YYDKDF (reference sequence).

This chain joins TRBV6-5 and TRBJ1-5; 10 nucleotides line up with TRBD1. Germline CDR1 MNHEY, CDR2 SVGAGI. This CDR3 has 14 residues. The ends lost 5 bases at V and 7 bases at J; junction bases unmatched: 5. CDR3 loop: CASSPTGGGQPQHF. The CDR3 nucleotides read TGTGCCAGCAGTCCGACAGGGGGCGGACAGCCCCAGCATTTT.

The rearrangement uses TRBV14 and TRBJ2-3, with unresolved D. Trimming shortened V by 5 bases and J by 7 bases, and 13 bases separated the two germline ends. The CDR3 contains 13 residues. Looked up from germline, CDR1 is SGHDN and CDR2 is FVKESK. CDR3 amino acids: CASSGTLPYTQYF. The CDR3, as DNA: TGTGCCAGCAGCGGAACCCTCCCGTATACGCAGTATTTT.

The chain uses TRBV10-3 and TRBJ2-7; no clear D gene. CDR1 and CDR2 from the germline V gene are ENHRY and SYGVKD. The germline V and J ends were trimmed by 4 bases and 3 bases, with 13 bases remaining between them. The CDR3 length is 14 residues. CDR3 nucleotide sequence: TGTGCCATCAGTGGAGACGGCCATAGCTACGAGCAGTACTTC. As protein: CAISGDGHSYEQYF.

V is TRBV20-1 and J is TRBJ1-6, with D unclear. CDR1 is DFQATT and CDR2 is SNEGSKA in the germline V gene (reference sequence). This CDR3 contains 11 residues. The ends were cut back, 7 bases at V and 10 bases at J, with 11 bases in the middle. CDR3 in amino acids: CSGKGNSPLHF. CDR3 coding DNA: TGCAGTGGAAAGGGAAACTCACCCCTCCACTTT.

The V and J genes are TRBV29-1 and TRBJ2-2, with D perhaps being TRBD1 or TRBD2 (6 bases each). The CDR3 sequence is 14 residues long. The germline V gene has CDR1 SQVTM and CDR2 ANQGSEA. V was cut by 4 bases and J by 0 bases, with 9 bases left in between. The CDR3 DNA reads as TGCAGCGTTGGCCGGGGGCCGAACACCGGGGAGCTGTTTTTT. Protein sequence: CSVGRGPNTGELFF.

The genes are TRBV19 and TRBJ1-1; no reliable D call. Germline lookup yields CDR1 LNHDA and CDR2 SQIVND (reference sequence). Trimming took 6 bases from V and 1 from J, leaving 12 bases between them. The CDR3 contains 14 residues. The CDR3 sequence: CASRPRGPNTEAFF. The CDR3 nucleotides read TGTGCCAGTAGGCCTCGGGGTCCGAACACTGAAGCTTTCTTT.

The gene calls are TRBV6-1 and TRBJ2-3; 11 nucleotides line up with TRBD1. CDR1 and CDR2 (germline): MNHNS, SASEGT. This CDR3 comprises 15 residues. V shed 5 bases and J 3 bases; nucleotides not matched to a gene: 4. The CDR3 DNA reads TGTGCCAGCAGTAACGGACAGGGGGCGACAGATACGCAGTATTTT. Its translation is CASSNGQGATDTQYF.

Points on this clone: This sample also contains other DNA sequences that code for the same CDR3. This chain uses TRBV5-1 with TRBJ2-3; a possible D gene is TRBD2 (5 bases). Germline-derived CDR1 and CDR2 are SGHRS and YFSETQ. This CDR3 has 12 amino acids. Deletions cut 0 bases from V and 6 bases from J, with 5 bases between. The CDR3 loop reads CASSLGRDTQYF. Written as DNA, the CDR3 is TGCGCCAGCAGCTTGGGGAGGGATACGCAGTATTTT.

The V gene is TRBV28, the J gene TRBJ1-5; D may be TRBD1 (5 bases). This CDR3 has 16 residues. The germline gives CDR1 MDHEN, CDR2 SYDVKM. V shed 2 bases and J shed 0 bases, with 11 bases lying between them. CDR3 residues: CASSLRGRSSNQPQHF. CDR3 nucleotide sequence: TGTGCCAGCAGTTTAAGGGGACGAAGTAGCAATCAGCCCCAGCATTTT. Complete variable domain (other parts from reference TRBV28 and TRBJ1-5): DVKVTQSSRYLVKRTGEKVFLECVQDMDHENMFWYRQDPGLGLRLIYFSYDVKMKEKGDIPEGYSVSREKKERFSLILESASTNQTSMYLCASSLRGRSSNQPQHFGDGTRLSIL.

The chain carries TRBV15 and TRBJ1-4; D uncertain. Between the trimmed V and J ends, which lost 0 bases and 5 bases, there was a span of 16 bases. Germline V CDR1 and CDR2: LNHNV, YYDKDF (reference sequence). This CDR3 contains 17 residues. The CDR3 bases are TGTGCCACCAGCAGAGATGAGATTAGGTCCGACAATGAAAAACTGTTTTTT. It specifies CATSRDEIRSDNEKLFF.

CDR3 in DNA: TGTGCCAGCAGCCCCGAGGGACTAGCGGGGTCAAGGACCGGGGAGCTGTTTTTT. It specifies CASSPEGLAGSRTGELFF. This chain joins TRBV7-3 and TRBJ2-2, with TRBD2 matching over 13 bases. The length of the CDR3 is 18 residues. Germline values: CDR1 SGHTA, CDR2 FQGTGA. Germline trimming cut 5 bases from V and 5 bases from J; bases unmatched to any gene: 11.

This chain links TRBV23-1 with TRBJ1-2, with D perhaps TRBD1 (6 bases). TRBV23-1 is flagged as an ORF with uncertain function. Between the trimmed V and J ends, which lost 5 bases and 6 bases, there was a span of 7 bases. The length of the CDR3 is 11 residues. The CDR3 sequence is CASSSGDGYTF. CDR3 DNA sequence: TGCGCCAGCAGTTCAGGGGATGGCTACACCTTC.

This chain joins TRBV7-8 and TRBJ1-4, with 8 nucleotides matching TRBD1. Germline loops: CDR1 SGHVS, CDR2 FQNEAQ. This CDR3 spans 19 amino acids. Trimming removed 2 bases from V and 0 bases from J; junction bases left unmatched: 11. The CDR3: CASSLRVTGAFATNEKLFF. In DNA form, the CDR3 reads TGTGCCAGCAGCTTACGGGTGACAGGGGCGTTTGCAACTAATGAAAAACTGTTTTTT. The complete variable domain, with remaining parts taken from reference TRBV7-8 and TRBJ1-4, reads GAGVSQSPRYKVAKRGQDVALRCDPISGHVSLFWYQQALGQGPEFLTYFQNEAQLDKSGLPSDRFFAERPEGSVSTLKIQRTQQEDSAVYLCASSLRVTGAFATNEKLFFGSGTQLSVL.

This clone has just one count. The chain uses TRBV6-6 and TRBJ2-7; 7 nucleotides agree with TRBD1. V was clipped by 5 bases and J by 0 bases; unmatched bases: 10. This CDR3 spans 16 amino acids. Germline values: CDR1 MNHNY, CDR2 SVGAGI (reference sequence). This CDR3 reads CASSPRRGTASYEQYF. The CDR3, as DNA: TGTGCCAGCAGTCCCCGAAGGGGGACAGCCTCCTACGAGCAGTACTTC.

J is TRBJ2-3 and V is TRBV14, with 13 bases aligning to TRBD2. The V and J ends lost 4 bases and 3 bases, in that order; junction bases with no gene match: 7. Germline V gene sequence: CDR1 SGHDN, CDR2 FVKESK. The CDR3 sequence is 17 residues long. The CDR3 protein is CASSLPGLAGNTDTQYF. The CDR3 bases are TGTGCCAGCAGCCTCCCGGGACTAGCGGGAAATACAGATACGCAGTATTTT.

The V gene is TRBV4-1, the J gene TRBJ2-1, with 8 bases aligning to TRBD2. Germline V gene lookup returns CDR1 MGHRA and CDR2 YSYEKL. This CDR3 region has 15 residues. The V and J ends lost 4 bases and 8 bases, in that order; junction bases with no gene match: 10. The CDR3 sequence: CASSPNERENYEQFF. CDR3 bases: TGCGCCAGCAGCCCGAACGAGCGGGAGAACTATGAGCAGTTCTTC.

V is TRBV6-5 and J is TRBJ2-7; no clear D. The CDR3 loop spans 12 amino acids. Looked up from germline, CDR1 is MNHEY and CDR2 is SVGAGI. V dropped 5 bases and J dropped 6 bases, with 11 bases sitting between them. Written as DNA, the CDR3 is TGTGCCAGCAGTAGAGGTACCTCCGAGCAGTACTTC. As protein: CASSRGTSEQYF.

In its sample, this clone was seen once. The CDR3 coding sequence is TGTGCCAGCAGTGAAGTTTTCGGGAGGAGCTCCTACGAGCAGTACTTC. This gives the protein CASSEVFGRSSYEQYF. This chain uses TRBV25-1 with TRBJ2-7, with 7 bases fitting TRBD2. Germline V gene lookup returns CDR1 MGHDK and CDR2 SYGVNS. This CDR3 is 16 amino acids long. J was trimmed by 0 bases and V by 2 bases; bases with no gene match: 7.